Following are 28 T cell receptor beta chains from one sample sequenced in a study of blood T cell repertoires in COVID-19. Using immunoSEQ multiplex PCR, the repertoire was profiled, and TCRdb retains in-frame clones only, with some absent. In the table there are 90,000 to 130,000 clones, around nine tenths of which are singletons. Specimen: peripheral blood. The origin of the receptors is a woman in her forties or fifties with acute or convalescent COVID-19.

The chain is built from TRBV3-1 (or the pseudogene TRBV3-2) and TRBJ1-6, with D possibly being TRBD1 (6 bases). CDR3 size: 15 residues. From germline, CDR1 is LGHDT and CDR2 YNNKEL (reference sequence). V lost 0 bases, J lost 9 bases, and 12 bases lay in between. Here the CDR3 reads CASSQDRGKGSPLHF. In DNA, the CDR3 is TGTGCCAGCAGCCAAGACAGGGGTAAGGGTTCACCCCTCCACTTT.

V is TRBV5-1 and J is TRBJ1-5, with D tentatively TRBD1 (5 bases). The V and J ends lost 3 bases and 5 bases respectively, with 12 bases between them. The length of the CDR3 is 14 residues. Germline CDR1 reads SGHRS; CDR2 reads YFSETQ. The CDR3 reads CASSSQGGDQPQHF. CDR3 bases: TGCGCCAGCAGCTCCCAAGGAGGGGATCAGCCCCAGCATTTT.

The CDR3 DNA reads TGTGCCAGCAGAAGACAGGGGAGGAACGAGCAGTACTTC. The encoded protein is CASRRQGRNEQYF. The rearrangement uses TRBV28 and TRBJ2-7, with 8 bases identical to TRBD1. The CDR3 covers 13 residues. With V trimmed by 6 bases and J by 5 bases, 6 bases remained unmatched. Germline CDR1 is MDHEN and CDR2 is SYDVKM.

The rearrangement joins TRBV19 to TRBJ2-5; no reliable D call. V was trimmed by 3 bases and J by 14 bases, leaving 13 bases between them. CDR1 is LNHDA and CDR2 is SQIVND in the germline V gene (reference sequence). The CDR3 contains 11 residues. The CDR3 spells CASSMPGVQYF. In nucleotides, the CDR3 is TGTGCCAGTAGTATGCCCGGAGTCCAATACTTC.

Points on this clone: The same CDR3 also results from other DNA sequences found in this sample. This chain uses TRBV19 with TRBJ1-1, with D perhaps TRBD1 (6 bases). The germline V and J ends were trimmed by 3 bases and 6 bases, with 14 bases remaining between them. The CDR3 spans 14 residues. CDR1 LNHDA and CDR2 SQIVND come from the germline V gene (reference sequence). The CDR3 protein is CASSIGGGGPEAFF. CDR3 bases: TGTGCCAGTAGTATTGGGGGGGGCGGGCCTGAAGCTTTCTTT.

The rearrangement links TRBV18 to TRBJ2-5; D possibly corresponds to TRBD2 (6 bases). CDR1 and CDR2 from the germline V gene are KGHSH and LQKENI. The germline V and J ends were trimmed by 3 bases and 5 bases, with 19 bases remaining between them. The CDR3 loop spans 16 amino acids. DNA for the CDR3: TGTGCCAGCTCACCCACCGCAGCGGGTGAACGTGAGACCCAGTACTTC. It encodes CASSPTAAGERETQYF. Looking up the rest from reference TRBV18 and TRBJ2-5 gives the full variable domain: NAGVMQNPRHLVRRRGQEARLRCSPMKGHSHVYWYRQLPEEGLKFMVYLQKENIIDESGMPKERFSAEFPKEGPSILRIQQVVRGDSAAYFCASSPTAAGERETQYFGPGTRLLVL.

The chain combines TRBV29-1 with TRBJ2-7; the match to TRBD2 covers 7 bases. CDR3 length: 12 residues. Germline V gives CDR1 SQVTM, CDR2 ANQGSEA. The V and J ends lost 5 bases and 5 bases, in that order; junction bases with no gene match: 6. For the CDR3, the DNA is TGCAGCGTTCGTCTAGCGGCCGACGAGCAGTACTTC. Translating gives CSVRLAADEQYF.

This chain uses TRBV10-2 with TRBJ1-2; D ambiguous. Trimming stripped 4 bases from V and 4 bases from J, with 10 bases between. Germline V CDR1 and CDR2: WSHSY, SAAADI. The CDR3 contains 13 residues. Here the CDR3 reads CASSGGRSYGYTF. DNA for the CDR3: TGCGCCAGCAGTGGAGGAAGATCCTATGGCTACACCTTC.

The chain recombines TRBV27 with TRBJ2-1, with D perhaps TRBD2 (5 bases). This CDR3 has 12 residues. Trimming removed 5 bases at V and 12 bases at J, with 14 bases between. Per the germline V gene, CDR1 is MNHEY and CDR2 is SMNVEV (reference sequence). This chain's CDR3 is CASSPPGTGQFF. CDR3 DNA: TGTGCCAGCAGTCCCCCGGGAACCGGGCAGTTCTTC.

The rearrangement links TRBV19 to TRBJ2-7, with D perhaps matching TRBD2 (5 bases). Trimming pared 4 bases from V and 2 bases from J, leaving 12 bases between. From germline, CDR1 is LNHDA and CDR2 SQIVND (reference sequence). The CDR3 is made up of 14 amino acids. The CDR3 nucleotides are TGTGCCAGTAGTACCGGACTGTCGGCCTACGAGCAGTACTTC. Protein product: CASSTGLSAYEQYF.

The chain is built from TRBV7-6 and TRBJ2-1; D possibly corresponds to TRBD1 (5 bases). Germline V gene lookup returns CDR1 SGHVS and CDR2 FNYEAQ. The V end was cut by 3 bases, the J end by 8 bases, with 11 bases between. There are 13 residues in the CDR3. DNA for the CDR3: TGTGCCAGCAGCTTGTTCCAGGGATATGAGCAGTTCTTC. It is translated as CASSLFQGYEQFF.

The chain joins TRBV27 to TRBJ1-3; D unclear. The CDR3 spans 17 residues. Deletions cut 5 bases from V and 0 bases from J, with 17 bases between. The V gene's germline CDR1 is MNHEY and CDR2 SMNVEV (reference sequence). DNA for the CDR3: TGTGCCAGCAGTCCGTCCCTGGGCACCAGCTCTGGAAACACCATATATTTT. Its translation: CASSPSLGTSSGNTIYF.

This chain joins TRBV24-1 and TRBJ2-3; TRBD1 might be the D (5 bases). The germline V gene encodes CDR1 KGHDR and CDR2 SFDVKD. The CDR3 sequence is 14 residues long. V gave up 4 bases and J gave up 6 bases, with 13 bases separating them. This chain's CDR3 is CATSESGLRDTQYF. For the CDR3, the DNA is TGTGCCACCAGTGAGTCAGGGCTCCGGGATACGCAGTATTTT.

The chain carries TRBV5-4 and TRBJ1-3; maybe TRBD1 (6 bases). CDR3 length: 15 amino acids. Trimming removed 0 bases from V and 4 bases from J, with 11 bases in between. CDR1 and CDR2 (germline): SGHNT, YYREEE (reference sequence). CDR3 sequence: CASSLEGTRGNTIYF. The CDR3 bases are TGTGCCAGCAGCTTGGAGGGGACACGAGGAAACACCATATATTTT.

This chain links TRBV20-1 with TRBJ1-2; no clear D. This CDR3 is 11 amino acids long. Germline lookup yields CDR1 DFQATT and CDR2 SNEGSKA (reference sequence). Between the trimmed V and J ends, which lost 4 bases and 0 bases, there was a span of 3 bases. The CDR3, as DNA: TGCAGTGCTACCTCTAACTATGGCTACACCTTC. This gives the protein CSATSNYGYTF.

The chain couples TRBV10-2 to TRBJ2-7; TRBD1 matches 9 bases. Germline V CDR1 and CDR2: WSHSY, SAAADI. With 5 bases clipped from V and 6 bases from J, the junction kept 11 bases outside the gene matches. The CDR3 loop spans 15 amino acids. DNA of the CDR3: TGCGCCAGCAGTCGGATTCCGGGACAGGGTCTCGAGCAGTACTTC. It encodes CASSRIPGQGLEQYF.

The chain is built from TRBV5-8 and TRBJ2-1; 8 bases fit TRBD2. This CDR3 spans 15 amino acids. The trim removed 2 bases at V and 2 bases at J, leaving 3 bases unmatched. The germline gives CDR1 SGHTS, CDR2 YDEGEE. CDR3 sequence (DNA): TGTGCCAGCAGCTTCGGCGGGAGGCCCTACAATGAGCAGTTCTTC. Translated, it gives CASSFGGRPYNEQFF. Full variable domain (rest looked up from reference TRBV5-8 and TRBJ2-1): EAGVTQSPTHLIKTRGQQATLRCSPISGHTSVYWYQQALGLGLQFLLWYDEGEERNRGNFPPRFSGRQFPNYSSELNVNALELEDSALYLCASSFGGRPYNEQFFGPGTRLTVL.

This chain links TRBV19 with TRBJ1-1; D remains unclear. This CDR3 has 16 residues. CDR1 is LNHDA and CDR2 is SQIVND in the germline V gene (reference sequence). V was clipped by 4 bases and J by 1 base, with 16 bases between them. The CDR3: CASSKPWRAGNTEAFF. The CDR3 region has the DNA TGTGCCAGTAGTAAGCCCTGGCGGGCAGGGAACACTGAAGCTTTCTTT.

The chain is built from TRBV7-2 and TRBJ2-2; 7 bases agree with TRBD2. Unmatched junction bases numbered 17, after V lost 5 bases and J lost 5 bases. Per germline, CDR1 SGHTA and CDR2 FQGNSA. The CDR3 loop spans 18 amino acids. Written as DNA, the CDR3 is TGTGCCAGCAGCATTACCTCCGGACTAGGAGCGGGTACCGGGGAGCTGTTTTTT. It encodes CASSITSGLGAGTGELFF. The complete variable domain, with remaining parts taken from reference TRBV7-2 and TRBJ2-2, reads GAGVSQSPSNKVTEKGKDVELRCDPISGHTALYWYRQSLGQGLEFLIYFQGNSAPDKSGLPSDRFSAERTGGSVSTLTIQRTQQEDSAVYLCASSITSGLGAGTGELFFGEGSRLTVL.

The chain uses TRBV15 and TRBJ2-5; D possibly corresponds to TRBD1 (7 bases). Trimming pared 1 base from V and 4 bases from J, leaving 13 bases between. This CDR3 contains 15 residues. CDR1 and CDR2 from the germline V gene are LNHNV and YYDKDF (reference sequence). CDR3 protein: CATSRGSGGRETQYF. The CDR3 nucleotides read TGTGCCACCAGCAGAGGTTCAGGGGGGCGAGAGACCCAGTACTTC. The full variable domain, completed using reference TRBV15 and TRBJ2-5, is DAMVIQNPRYQVTQFGKPVTLSCSQTLNHNVMYWYQQKSSQAPKLLFHYYDKDFNNEADTPDNFQSRRPNTSFCFLDIRSPGLGDTAMYLCATSRGSGGRETQYFGPGTRLLVL.

J is TRBJ2-7 and V is TRBV11-1; 10 bases align to TRBD2. CDR3 length: 14 amino acids. The J segment lost 3 bases and the V segment lost 5 bases, leaving 4 bases of the junction unmatched. The germline V gene encodes CDR1 SGHAT and CDR2 FQDESV (reference sequence). Here the CDR3 reads CASSPSGRGYEQYF. The DNA of the CDR3 is TGTGCCAGCAGCCCCAGCGGGAGGGGCTACGAGCAGTACTTC. The full variable domain, rest sourced from reference TRBV11-1 and TRBJ2-7, is EAEVAQSPRYKITEKSQAVAFWCDPISGHATLYWYRQILGQGPELLVQFQDESVVDDSQLPKDRFSAERLKGVDSTLKIQPAELGDSAMYLCASSPSGRGYEQYFGPGTRLTVT.

This clone has a single count. The chain couples TRBV28 to TRBJ1-2, with 9 bases fitting TRBD1. Germline-derived CDR1 and CDR2 are MDHEN and SYDVKM. The V and J ends lost 7 bases and 2 bases, in that order; junction bases with no gene match: 5. The CDR3 loop spans 14 amino acids. The DNA for the CDR3 is TGTGCCAGCACTTGGGGACAGGGAAACTATGGCTACACCTTC. It yields the protein CASTWGQGNYGYTF.

The CDR3 is CASSTDRGSNYGYTF. In DNA form, the CDR3 reads TGTGCCAGCAGTACAGACAGGGGGTCTAACTATGGCTACACCTTC. The gene calls are TRBV2 and TRBJ1-2, with 9 nucleotides matching TRBD1. The V segment lost 5 bases and the J segment 0 bases; nucleotides outside the gene matches: 4. From germline, CDR1 is SNHLY and CDR2 FYNNEI. The CDR3 spans 15 residues.

The rearrangement uses TRBV29-1 and TRBJ1-1, with 10 positions matching TRBD1. The V gene end was trimmed by 0 bases and the J gene end by 4 bases; junction bases not matched to a gene: 5. Germline CDR1 reads SQVTM; CDR2 reads ANQGSEA. The CDR3 consists of 15 residues. The CDR3, as DNA: TGCAGCGTTGAAGAGGGGACAGGGGCGGCCACTGAAGCTTTCTTT. Its translation is CSVEEGTGAATEAFF.

The gene calls are TRBV3-1 (or the pseudogene TRBV3-2) and TRBJ2-7; 7 bases are a match to TRBD2. Unmatched junction bases numbered 7, after V lost 3 bases and J lost 2 bases. The germline gives CDR1 LGHDT, CDR2 YNNKEL (reference sequence). The CDR3 contains 15 residues. CDR3 DNA: TGTGCCAGCAGCCACTACTCTAGCGGTACCTACGAGCAGTACTTC. This translates into CASSHYSSGTYEQYF.

The rearrangement joins TRBV7-2 to TRBJ1-5; D unclear. Germline CDR1 is SGHTA and CDR2 is FQGNSA. The CDR3 spans 13 residues. V lost 1 base and J 6 bases, leaving 7 bases between the germline ends. CDR3 sequence reads: CASSLDGGQPQHF. DNA of the CDR3: TGTGCCAGCAGCTTAGACGGAGGTCAGCCCCAGCATTTT.

This chain joins TRBV7-2 and TRBJ2-3; 8 bases map to TRBD2. V was pared by 5 bases and J by 2 bases, with 12 bases of the junction left unmatched. Germline CDR1 reads SGHTA; CDR2 reads FQGNSA. The CDR3 length is 17 residues. The CDR3 is CASSHLAGYPYTDTQYF. CDR3 DNA sequence: TGTGCCAGCAGCCACCTAGCGGGCTATCCCTACACAGATACGCAGTATTTT.

To note about this clone: The same CDR3 arises from other DNA sequences in this sample as well. The genes are TRBV7-2 and TRBJ1-2, with D uncertain. Germline-derived CDR1 and CDR2 are SGHTA and FQGNSA. Trimming removed 4 bases at V and 2 bases at J, with 8 bases between. The CDR3 loop spans 13 amino acids. CDR3 protein: CASSSQLNYGYTF. For the CDR3, the DNA is TGTGCCAGCAGCTCACAGCTAAACTATGGCTACACCTTC.